This T cell receptor (beta chain) comes out of a study of T cells in Graves' hyperthyroidism and ophthalmopathy. Patients were excluded because of uncontrolled infection, other autoimmune disease, pregnancy or lactation. On the basis of clinical symptoms, serum thyroxine and TRAb, thyroid ultrasound and orbital computed tomography, diagnoses were made. PBMCs came from less than 11 ml fresh peripheral blood. Worth noting for this clonotype: Its matching antigen is unknown.

Study-wide points: Most expanded thyroid clonotypes above 0.001 also appeared in blood.

Amplified TCR beta CDR3 regions derived from RNA transcripts. TCR CDR3 underwent first-round RT-PCR with the HTBI primer set. TCRdb itself ran the multiplex PCR reads through MiXCR, one entry per CDR3 protein. Here the sample spans fewer than 650,000 distinct CDR3 sequences, more than 13% being singletons. Trimming took 5 bases from V and 11 from J; bases not matched to a gene: 29. The CDR3 is 19 residues long. Germline V gene data show CDR1 as DFQATT and CDR2 as SNEGSKA (reference sequence). This chain links TRBV20-1 with TRBJ1-4, with 7 nucleotides matching TRBD1. The clonotype was recovered from a woman aged 18-29 years with Graves' ophthalmopathy. Input material: blood. CDR3 loop: CSAATFKTGKETVFEKLFF. CDR3 in DNA: TGCAGTGCTGCGACATTTAAGACAGGGAAGGAAACTGTTTTCGAGAAACTGTTTTTT.